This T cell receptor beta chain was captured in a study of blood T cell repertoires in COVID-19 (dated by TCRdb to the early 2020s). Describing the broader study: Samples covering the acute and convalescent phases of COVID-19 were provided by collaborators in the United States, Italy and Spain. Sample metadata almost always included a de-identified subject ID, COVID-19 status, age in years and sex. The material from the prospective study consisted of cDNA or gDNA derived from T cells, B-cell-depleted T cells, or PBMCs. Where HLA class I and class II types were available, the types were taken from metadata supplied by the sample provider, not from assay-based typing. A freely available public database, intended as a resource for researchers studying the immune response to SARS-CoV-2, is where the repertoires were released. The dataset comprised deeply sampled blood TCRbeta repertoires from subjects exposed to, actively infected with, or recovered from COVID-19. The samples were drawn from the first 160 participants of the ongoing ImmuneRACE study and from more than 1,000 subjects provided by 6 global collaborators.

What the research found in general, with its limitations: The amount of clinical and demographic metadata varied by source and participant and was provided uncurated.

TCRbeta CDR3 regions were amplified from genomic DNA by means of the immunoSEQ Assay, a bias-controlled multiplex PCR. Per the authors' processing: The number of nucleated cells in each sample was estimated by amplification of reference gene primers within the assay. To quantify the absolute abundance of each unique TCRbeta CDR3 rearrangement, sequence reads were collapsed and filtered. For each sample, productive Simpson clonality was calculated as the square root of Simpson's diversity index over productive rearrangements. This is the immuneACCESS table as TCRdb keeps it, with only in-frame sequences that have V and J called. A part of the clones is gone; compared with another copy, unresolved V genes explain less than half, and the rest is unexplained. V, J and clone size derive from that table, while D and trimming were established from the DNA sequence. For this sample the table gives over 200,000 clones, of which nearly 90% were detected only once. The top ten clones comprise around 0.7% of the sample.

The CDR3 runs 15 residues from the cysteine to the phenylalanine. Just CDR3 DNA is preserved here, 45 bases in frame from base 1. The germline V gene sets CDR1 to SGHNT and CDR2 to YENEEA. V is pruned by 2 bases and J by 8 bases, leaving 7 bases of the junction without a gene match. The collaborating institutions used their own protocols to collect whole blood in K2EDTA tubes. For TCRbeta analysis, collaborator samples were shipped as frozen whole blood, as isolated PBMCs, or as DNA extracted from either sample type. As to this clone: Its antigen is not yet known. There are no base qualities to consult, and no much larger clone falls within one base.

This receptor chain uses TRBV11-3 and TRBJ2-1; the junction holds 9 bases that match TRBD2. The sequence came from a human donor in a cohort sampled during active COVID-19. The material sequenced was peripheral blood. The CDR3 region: CASSLRAGGADEQFF. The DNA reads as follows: TGTGCCAGCAGCTTAAGAGCGGGAGGTGCCGATGAGCAGTTCTTC.